The source of this T cell receptor (beta chain) is a study of cytomegalovirus exposure and HLA in healthy donors. Study-wide background: Early on, a data release was issued that held some 85 million unique TCRs from HLA-typed donors.

PCR was performed using 60 Vbeta and 13 Jbeta primers. Assay used: immunoSEQ multiplex PCR; TCRdb lists only in-frame clones, some missing. Counted here are 150,000 to 200,000 clones, around 90% occurring once; the ten biggest clones make up approximately 1.7%. Study-wide findings and caveats: TCR beta sequences reportedly predicted most subjects' HLA-A and HLA-B alleles accurately. More clonal expansion characterized HLA-associated TCR beta chains than equally common others in a later analysis. Researchers reported from a later analysis that most CMV-associated TCR beta chains appeared HLA-restricted.

As for this clone: Its antigen is currently unknown.

Germline V gene sequence: CDR1 SGHRS, CDR2 YFSETQ. Trimming took off 0 bases at V and 1 base at J, with 16 bases between the two ends. The CDR3 contains 18 residues. The genes are TRBV5-1 and TRBJ1-4; D is perhaps TRBD1 (5 bases). The sequence was obtained from a woman aged 18-30 years in good health and CMV-seronegative. The sample was PBMCs. CDR3 nucleotides: TGCGCCAGCAGCTTGGTTCAGGGATCCTTAGGAACTAATGAAAAACTGTTTTTT. Translated, it gives CASSLVQGSLGTNEKLFF.